One and the same sample provided the 25 T cell receptor beta chains below, sequenced in a study of blood T cells in healthy people across ages. Through a sample-barcoded 5' primer and a J-beta primer mix, a second PCR was run for roughly 7 to 11 cycles. TCRdb re-derived calls from the 5' RACE reads in MiXCR, one entry per CDR3 protein. The sample lists roughly 800,000 distinct CDR3 sequences, 50% to 65% occurring once. Sequenced input: blood. All receptors come from a man aged 80 or over in good health.

V and J are TRBV12-5 and TRBJ2-5; D may be TRBD1 (5 bases). The CDR3 sequence is 14 residues long. V lost 2 bases and J 1 base, leaving 8 bases between the germline ends. Germline CDR1 LGHNT, CDR2 FRNRAP. The chain's CDR3 is CASGLTGTQETQYF. The CDR3 nucleotides read TGTGCTAGTGGTTTGACAGGCACCCAAGAGACCCAGTACTTC.

The chain recombines TRBV9 with TRBJ2-1; no firm D call. Germline assignment: CDR1 SGDLS and CDR2 YYNGEE. The CDR3 length is 15 residues. The ends were cut back, 4 bases at V and 2 bases at J, with 13 bases in the middle. The CDR3: CASSRVTVPYNEQFF. CDR3 nucleotides: TGTGCCAGCAGCAGAGTCACAGTCCCCTACAATGAGCAGTTCTTC.

The chain has TRBV29-1 and TRBJ1-2, with 8 bases identical to TRBD1. This CDR3 comprises 16 residues. Germline CDR1 reads SQVTM; CDR2 reads ANQGSEA. V gave up 5 bases and J gave up 2 bases; unmatched junction bases: 13. In DNA form, the CDR3 reads TGCAGCGTTCGGGGGGGCCAGGGGGCTCACAACTATGGCTACACCTTC. This gives the protein CSVRGGQGAHNYGYTF.

The rearrangement joins TRBV6-1 to TRBJ2-7; 10 bases map to TRBD2. Germline V gene lookup returns CDR1 MNHNS and CDR2 SASEGT. Unmatched junction bases numbered 6, after V lost 6 bases and J lost 1 base. The CDR3 extends over 15 amino acids. CDR3: CASRVGAGGSYEQYF. CDR3 sequence (DNA): TGTGCCAGCAGAGTTGGAGCGGGAGGGTCCTACGAGCAGTACTTC.

This clonotype occurred once. The chain joins TRBV15 to TRBJ2-7, with 7 bases matching TRBD1. The J call may not be correct, given that the DNA end is closer to TRBJ2-1. The germline V gene encodes CDR1 LNHNV and CDR2 YYDKDF (reference sequence). This CDR3 has 15 residues. The CDR3 nucleotides are TGTGCCACCAGCAGTGGACAGGTGAAACACAATGAGCAGTTCTTC. Its translation: CATSSGQVKHNEQFF.

The gene calls are TRBV10-2 and TRBJ2-5; the match to TRBD2 covers 11 bases. With the DNA end fitting TRBJ2-7 better, the J assignment may be wrong. The germline CDR1 and CDR2 sequences are WSHSY and SAAADI. CDR3 length: 17 amino acids. DNA of the CDR3: TGCGCCAGCAGTGAGTTCGGACTAGCGGGTTTTCACTACGAGCAGTACTTC. Translated: CASSEFGLAGFHYEQYF.

The chain links TRBV19 to TRBJ2-7, with D perhaps matching TRBD2 (5 bases). Between the trimmed V and J ends, which lost 4 bases and 7 bases, there was a span of 17 bases. The germline V gene encodes CDR1 LNHDA and CDR2 SQIVND (reference sequence). The CDR3 is 14 amino acids. CDR3 in amino acids: CASSTVVGGGEQYF. The CDR3 region has the DNA TGTGCCAGTAGTACTGTAGTCGGAGGAGGAGAGCAGTACTTC.

The chain employs TRBV28 and TRBJ2-7, with 12 bases fitting TRBD2. CDR3 length: 15 amino acids. Germline trimming cut 5 bases from V and 4 bases from J; bases unmatched to any gene: 6. Germline V gene lookup returns CDR1 MDHEN and CDR2 SYDVKM. DNA of the CDR3: TGTGCCAGCAGTCCCCCTAGCGGGAGGGCTTACGAGCAGTACTTC. Its translation is CASSPPSGRAYEQYF.

The chain carries TRBV7-8 and TRBJ2-3; 11 bases agree with TRBD2. V shed 2 bases and J 3 bases; nucleotides not matched to a gene: 4. The V gene's germline CDR1 is SGHVS and CDR2 FQNEAQ. The CDR3 runs 16 residues. The CDR3 DNA reads as TGTGCCAGCAGCTTAAGCGCTAGCGGGAGGACAGATACGCAGTATTTT. It translates to CASSLSASGRTDTQYF.

The chain couples TRBV5-6 to TRBJ2-1; the match to TRBD2 covers 8 bases. Germline CDR1 and CDR2: SGHDT and YYEEEE. The V and J ends lost 4 bases and 8 bases, in that order; junction bases with no gene match: 8. The CDR3 covers 14 residues. The CDR3 DNA follows: TGTGCCAGCAGCCTGGGACTAGTCGAATATGAGCAGTTCTTC. Amino acid sequence: CASSLGLVEYEQFF.

V is TRBV28 and J is TRBJ2-7; weak D call: TRBD2 (6 bases). The V gene lost 8 bases and the J gene lost 2 bases, with 13 bases spanning the gap. The CDR3 sequence is 13 residues long. The V gene's germline CDR1 is MDHEN and CDR2 SYDVKM. In DNA form, the CDR3 reads TGTGCCAGCGGGGCGGGACCCACCTACGAGCAGTACTTC. It encodes CASGAGPTYEQYF.

This clonotype has more than one count but fewer than ten. The V gene is TRBV9, the J gene TRBJ2-4; TRBD2 might be the D (5 bases). The CDR3 has 13 amino acids. Deletions cut 3 bases from V and 8 bases from J, with 12 bases between. CDR1 is SGDLS, CDR2 YYNGEE, per germline. This CDR3 is CASSARGGDIQYF. In nucleotides, the CDR3 is TGTGCCAGCAGCGCTCGCGGAGGAGACATTCAGTACTTC.

The gene calls are TRBV25-1 and TRBJ2-1, with 9 bases matching TRBD1. The better agreement between TRBJ2-7 and the DNA end casts doubt on the J call. The CDR3 contains 15 residues. CDR1 MGHDK and CDR2 SYGVNS come from the germline V gene. CDR3 region: CASTKTGGEYNEQYF. Written as DNA, the CDR3 is TGTGCCAGCACCAAGACAGGGGGAGAGTACAATGAGCAGTACTTC.

In this sample, this clonotype turned up a few times. The rearrangement joins TRBV10-3 to TRBJ2-5, with 8 nucleotides matching TRBD2. The better agreement between TRBJ2-7 and the DNA end casts doubt on the J call. The CDR3 contains 12 residues. Germline V gene data show CDR1 as ENHRY and CDR2 as SYGVKD. DNA of the CDR3: TGTGCCATCCGGGAGGGGGGATACGAGCAGTACTTC. Protein: CAIREGGYEQYF.

V is TRBV2 and J is TRBJ2-5; 8 nucleotides align to TRBD2. The length of the CDR3 is 17 residues. The junction had 10 bases not matched to a gene; V was cut back by 4 bases and J by 0 bases. Germline V gene lookup returns CDR1 SNHLY and CDR2 FYNNEI. The chain's CDR3 is CASSVGRRGGYQETQYF. The CDR3 coding sequence is TGTGCCAGCAGTGTGGGGCGACGCGGGGGGTACCAAGAGACCCAGTACTTC.

This clonotype appeared a single time. The J gene is TRBJ2-1, the V gene TRBV20-1, with D possibly being TRBD2 (6 bases). V gave up 5 bases and J gave up 8 bases, with 22 bases separating them. Germline CDR1 DFQATT, CDR2 SNEGSKA (reference sequence). The CDR3 runs 15 residues. CDR3 protein: CSAGLTGTPSDEQFF. CDR3 nucleotide sequence: TGCAGTGCTGGTCTAACCGGGACTCCTTCGGATGAGCAGTTCTTC.

The chain recombines TRBV6-1 with TRBJ2-7; a weak D match, TRBD1 (6 bases). The ends were cut back, 6 bases at V and 3 bases at J, with 12 bases in the middle. CDR1 MNHNS and CDR2 SASEGT come from the germline V gene. This CDR3 spans 13 amino acids. CDR3 DNA: TGTGCCAGCAGCGAACAGACAGGCTACGAGCAGTACTTC. Residues: CASSEQTGYEQYF.

This sequence joins TRBV11-2 and TRBJ2-1; 13 nucleotides match TRBD2. The CDR3 loop spans 17 amino acids. After removal of 5 bases from V and 6 bases from J, the junction contained 10 bases not matched to a gene. Per the germline V gene, CDR1 is SGHAT and CDR2 is FQNNGV. CDR3 region: CASSKRTSGSIGNEQFF. CDR3 coding DNA: TGTGCCAGCAGCAAGCGGACTAGCGGGAGTATTGGCAATGAGCAGTTCTTC.

This chain uses TRBV12-3 or TRBV12-4 with TRBJ1-1; no reliable D call. The CDR3 sequence is 13 residues long. V was trimmed by 10 bases and J by 3 bases, leaving 15 bases between them. The CDR3 nucleotides read TGTGCCACCGTAGGCAGGACCTACACTGAAGCTTTCTTT. Translating it yields CATVGRTYTEAFF.

This chain uses TRBV6-5 with TRBJ2-1; no clear D gene. The CDR3 runs 14 residues. Germline CDR1 is MNHEY and CDR2 is SVGAGI. V was pared by 3 bases and J by 3 bases, with 9 bases between. The DNA for the CDR3 is TGTGCCAGCAGTTATCGGACCTTCTACAATGAGCAGTTCTTC. This gives the protein CASSYRTFYNEQFF.

A note on this clonotype: An end of the junction does not agree with germline; a read error may underlie this. The chain is built from TRBV9 and TRBJ2-2; D may be TRBD2 (7 bases). Germline CDR1 and CDR2: SGDLS and YYNGEE. This CDR3 comprises 18 residues. CDR3 coding DNA: TGTGCCAGCAGCGTAGCTGGGGGGGCGAATCCGAACACCGGGGAACTGTTTTTT. This sequence encodes CASSVAGGANPNTGELFF.

This clonotype has more than one count but fewer than ten. This chain joins TRBV29-1 and TRBJ2-1; 12 bases are shared with TRBD1. The CDR3 is 13 amino acids. V shed 6 bases, J shed 10 bases, and the junction held 7 bases outside the gene matches. Germline loops: CDR1 SQVTM, CDR2 ANQGSEA. The CDR3 DNA is TGCAGCGTCCCGGGACAGGGGGCTTGGGAGCAGTTCTTC. Residues: CSVPGQGAWEQFF.

V is TRBV20-1 and J is TRBJ2-2, with 8 bases matching TRBD2. The CDR3 is 14 amino acids. In germline, CDR1 is DFQATT, CDR2 SNEGSKA (reference sequence). The J segment lost 7 bases and the V segment lost 3 bases, leaving 7 bases of the junction unmatched. CDR3: CSARPTSVYGELFF. The CDR3 DNA reads TGCAGTGCTAGGCCGACTAGCGTCTACGGGGAGCTGTTTTTT.

This chain joins TRBV29-1 and TRBJ2-1, with TRBD1 as a possible D gene (5 bases). Trimming removed 5 bases from V and 5 bases from J, with 16 bases in between. This CDR3 region has 14 residues. Germline V gene sequence: CDR1 SQVTM, CDR2 ANQGSEA. The CDR3 bases are TGCAGCGTTTCAGGGAAAGGGCTGGACAATGAGCAGTTCTTC. Amino acid sequence: CSVSGKGLDNEQFF.

This chain links TRBV20-1 with TRBJ2-5; D is possibly TRBD2 (6 bases). V was clipped by 5 bases and J by 1 base, with 11 bases between them. The V gene's germline CDR1 is DFQATT and CDR2 SNEGSKA (reference sequence). The CDR3 runs to 13 residues. CDR3: CSALGTVQETQYF. CDR3 in DNA: TGCAGTGCTTTAGGGACTGTCCAAGAGACCCAGTACTTC.